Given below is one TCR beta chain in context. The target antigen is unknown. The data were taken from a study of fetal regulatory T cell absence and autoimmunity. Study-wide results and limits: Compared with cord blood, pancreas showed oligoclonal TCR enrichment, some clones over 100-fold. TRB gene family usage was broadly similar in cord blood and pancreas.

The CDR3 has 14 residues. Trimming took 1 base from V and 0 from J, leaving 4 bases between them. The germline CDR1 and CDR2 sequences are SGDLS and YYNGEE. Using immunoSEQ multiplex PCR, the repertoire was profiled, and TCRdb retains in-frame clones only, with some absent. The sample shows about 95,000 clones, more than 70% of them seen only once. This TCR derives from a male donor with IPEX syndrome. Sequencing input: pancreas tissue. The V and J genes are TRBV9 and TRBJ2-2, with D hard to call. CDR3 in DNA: TGTGCCAGCAGCGTACTAGCGAACACCGGGGAGCTGTTTTTT. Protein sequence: CASSVLANTGELFF.